A selection of T cell receptor beta chains follows, all from one sample in a study of blood T cell repertoires in COVID-19. The protocol was immunoSEQ multiplex PCR, while the TCRdb copy is restricted to in-frame clones and leaves out a portion. This table holds tens of thousands of clones, 80% to 90% found once. Sequencing was done on a sample of peripheral blood. The receptors were gathered from a man older than 75 with active or convalescent COVID-19. Each CDR3 is given with its conserved first and last residue. Some rows mark clone size as missing; the rest say once, few, many or name a class of expanded clone.

TRBV7-2,TRBJ1-1,once,14,CASSPFDSSLTAFF
TRBV5-5,TRBJ2-7,-,14,CASSLAGSSYEQYF
TRBV3-1/TRBV3-2,TRBJ1-5,-,16,CASSSVGTGGNQPQHF
TRBV12-3/TRBV12-4,TRBJ1-4,once,13,CATSRGGREKLFF
TRBV7-2,TRBJ1-6,-,15,CASSFDSSNNSPLHF
TRBV11-2,TRBJ2-2,-,15,CASSERTGRDGELFF
TRBV4-2,TRBJ2-1,-,15,CASSHRLGQGNEQFF
TRBV4-2,TRBJ2-5,once,15,CASSQRAAFQETQYF
TRBV9,TRBJ1-6,-,13,CASSVHREPPLHF
TRBV27,TRBJ1-3,few,21,CASSHYRPIVGPSPPRNTIYF
TRBV18,TRBJ1-1,-,17,CASSPRIAAGMNTEAFF
TRBV7-2,TRBJ2-2,-,14,CASSLLRGTGELFF
TRBV3-1/TRBV3-2,TRBJ1-3,-,14,CASSQDSNGNTIYF
TRBV11-2,TRBJ2-5,-,14,CASSRGPGGETQYF
TRBV12-3/TRBV12-4,TRBJ1-2,-,12,CASTLEDYGYTF
TRBV30,TRBJ2-3,-,12,CAWSPGTDTQYF
TRBV2,TRBJ2-7,few,12,CASSADNYEQYF
TRBV3-1/TRBV3-2,TRBJ2-3,-,16,CASSLVTSGGDDTQYF
TRBV5-1,TRBJ2-1,-,17,CASSLRLAGGPHNEQFF
TRBV5-6,TRBJ1-3,-,14,CASSRTGVGNTIYF
TRBV30,TRBJ2-2,once,14,CAWSVGVRTGELFF
TRBV7-9,TRBJ1-2,-,14,CASSLEAGSYGYTF
TRBV6-5,TRBJ1-1,-,14,CASSYGRLNTEAFF
TRBV12-3/TRBV12-4,TRBJ1-1,-,12,CASSSTGTEAFF
TRBV7-2,TRBJ2-3,-,13,CASTMYAGDTQYF
TRBV2,TRBJ2-7,-,11,CASSDEGEQYF
TRBV19,TRBJ2-7,-,16,CASSGPSGRSPYEQYF
TRBV5-1,TRBJ2-3,-,15,CASSLKGTYTDTQYF
TRBV6-4,TRBJ2-3,-,17,CASSDSTLAGGADTQYF
TRBV7-2,TRBJ2-1,-,13,CASGYRGRNEQFF
TRBV2,TRBJ2-7,-,14,CASTVDRSSYEQYF
TRBV30,TRBJ2-7,-,14,CAWTVRQGAVEQYF
TRBV28,TRBJ2-3,-,17,CASSPRGKTVSTDTQYF
TRBV2,TRBJ1-4,-,15,CASRWGGTTNEKLFF
TRBV4-2,TRBJ2-7,-,12,CASSSGQYEQYF
TRBV7-8,TRBJ1-1,-,17,CASSLVSGQGLNTEAFF
TRBV5-4,TRBJ2-5,-,14,CASSFGGAQETQYF
TRBV4-1,TRBJ2-7,-,15,CASSIRTGYPYEQYF
TRBV18,TRBJ1-2,-,13,CASSPGTDYGYTF
TRBV18,TRBJ2-1,once,14,CASSPGALMDEQFF
TRBV11-2,TRBJ2-3,-,18,CASSLGLALMGPTDTQYF
TRBV9,TRBJ1-2,few,15,CASSDDPAGRYGYTF
TRBV5-1,TRBJ2-1,-,15,CASSLALAGVHEQFF
TRBV7-2,TRBJ2-5,few,15,CASTRRQGKQETQYF
TRBV2,TRBJ2-3,-,17,CASSEDRTSTGRDTQYF
TRBV6-5,TRBJ1-5,-,15,CASSRGQGVAQPQHF
TRBV10-2,TRBJ2-1,-,14,CASSRTSGYNEQFF
TRBV11-2,TRBJ1-3,-,15,CASSLGPLSGNTIYF
TRBV18,TRBJ1-5,-,18,CASSPGTGKSGSNQPQHF
TRBV7-9,TRBJ1-1,-,15,CASSSPGQMNTEAFF
TRBV10-1,TRBJ2-5,-,15,CASSELGRGGTAQYF
TRBV10-1,TRBJ2-7,-,15,CASSEYEGQGNEQYF
TRBV12-3/TRBV12-4,TRBJ1-6,-,12,CASSPAGSTLHF
TRBV30,TRBJ2-1,-,15,CACDLSGGVYNEQFF
TRBV7-2,TRBJ1-1,once,14,CASSFGTGGTEAFF
TRBV11-3,TRBJ2-1,-,14,CASSLGTGANEQFF
TRBV25-1,TRBJ2-1,-,15,CASSEPGGGYNEQFF
TRBV18,TRBJ1-3,few,20,CASSRGGTGGAGSSGNTIYF